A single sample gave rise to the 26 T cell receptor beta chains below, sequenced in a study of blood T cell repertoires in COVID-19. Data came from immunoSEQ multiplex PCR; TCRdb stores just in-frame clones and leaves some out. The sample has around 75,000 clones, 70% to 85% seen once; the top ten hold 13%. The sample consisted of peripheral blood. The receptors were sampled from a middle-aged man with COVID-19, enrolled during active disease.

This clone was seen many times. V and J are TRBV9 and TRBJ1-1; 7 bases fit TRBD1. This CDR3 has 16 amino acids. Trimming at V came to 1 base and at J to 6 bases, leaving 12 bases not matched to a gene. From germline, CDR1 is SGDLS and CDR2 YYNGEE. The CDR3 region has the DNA TGTGCCAGCAGCGTAACCCTCGGGACAGAGGACGCTGAAGCTTTCTTT. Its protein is CASSVTLGTEDAEAFF.

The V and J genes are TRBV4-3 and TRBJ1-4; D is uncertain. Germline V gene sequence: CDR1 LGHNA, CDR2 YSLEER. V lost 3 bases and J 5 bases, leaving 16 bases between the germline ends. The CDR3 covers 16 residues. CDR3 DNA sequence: TGCGCCAGCAGCCAGCACCGGGATGTTAAGAATGAAAAACTGTTTTTT. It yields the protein CASSQHRDVKNEKLFF.

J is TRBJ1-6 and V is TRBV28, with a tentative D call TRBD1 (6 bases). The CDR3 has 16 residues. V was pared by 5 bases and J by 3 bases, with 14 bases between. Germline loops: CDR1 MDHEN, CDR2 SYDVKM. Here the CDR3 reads CASSLPQGYYNSPLHF. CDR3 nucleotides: TGTGCCAGCAGTCTTCCTCAGGGGTACTATAATTCACCCCTCCACTTT.

As DNA, the CDR3 is TGTGCCAGCAGTGAGGACAGGGGGAACACTGAAGCTTTCTTT. Residues: CASSEDRGNTEAFF. This chain uses TRBV2 with TRBJ1-1; 9 bases are shared with TRBD1. CDR3 length equals 14 residues. Unmatched junction bases numbered 0, after V lost 3 bases and J lost 1 base. Germline assignment: CDR1 SNHLY and CDR2 FYNNEI.

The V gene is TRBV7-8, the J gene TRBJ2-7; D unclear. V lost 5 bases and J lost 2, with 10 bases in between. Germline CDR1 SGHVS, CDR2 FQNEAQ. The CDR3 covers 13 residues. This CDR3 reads CASSPTRTYEQYF. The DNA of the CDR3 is TGTGCCAGCAGCCCGACAAGAACCTACGAGCAGTACTTC.

The CDR3 DNA sequence: TGTGCCAGCAGCTTTATGCAGGGCAAAGATACGCAGTATTTT. This sequence encodes CASSFMQGKDTQYF. J is TRBJ2-3 and V is TRBV11-2, with D possibly being TRBD1 (5 bases). The CDR3 loop spans 14 amino acids. Per germline, CDR1 SGHAT and CDR2 FQNNGV. V lost 3 bases and J 5 bases, leaving 12 bases between the germline ends.

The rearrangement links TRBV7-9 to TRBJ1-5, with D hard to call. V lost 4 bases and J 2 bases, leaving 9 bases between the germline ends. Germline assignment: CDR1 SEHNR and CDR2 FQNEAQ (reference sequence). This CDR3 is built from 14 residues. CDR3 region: CASSSPEGNQPQHF. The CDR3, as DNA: TGTGCCAGCAGCTCTCCCGAGGGCAATCAGCCCCAGCATTTT.

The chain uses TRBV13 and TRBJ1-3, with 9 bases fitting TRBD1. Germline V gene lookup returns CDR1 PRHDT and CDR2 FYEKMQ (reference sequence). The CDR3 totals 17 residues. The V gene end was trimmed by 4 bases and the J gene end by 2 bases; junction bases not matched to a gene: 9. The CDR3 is CASSSGRGTGTGNTIYF. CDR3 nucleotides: TGTGCCAGCAGCTCCGGAAGAGGGACAGGGACTGGAAACACCATATATTTT. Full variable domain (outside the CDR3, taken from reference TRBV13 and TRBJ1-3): AAGVIQSPRHLIKEKRETATLKCYPIPRHDTVYWYQQGPGQDPQFLISFYEKMQSDKGSIPDRFSAQQFSDYHSELNMSSLELGDSALYFCASSSGRGTGTGNTIYFGEGSWLTVV.

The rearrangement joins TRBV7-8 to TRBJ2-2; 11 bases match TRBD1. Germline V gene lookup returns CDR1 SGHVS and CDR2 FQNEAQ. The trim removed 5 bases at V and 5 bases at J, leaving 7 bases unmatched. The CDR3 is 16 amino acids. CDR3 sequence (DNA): TGTGCCAGCAGCCCCAGGACAGGGGGCCGGACCGGGGAGCTGTTTTTT. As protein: CASSPRTGGRTGELFF.

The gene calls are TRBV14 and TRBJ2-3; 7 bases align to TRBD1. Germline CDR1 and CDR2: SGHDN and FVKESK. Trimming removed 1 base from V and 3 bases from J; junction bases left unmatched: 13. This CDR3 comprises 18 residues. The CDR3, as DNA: TGTGCCAGCAGCCAAGGGGGGATCCGGACAGGTCAAACAGATACGCAGTATTTT. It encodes CASSQGGIRTGQTDTQYF.

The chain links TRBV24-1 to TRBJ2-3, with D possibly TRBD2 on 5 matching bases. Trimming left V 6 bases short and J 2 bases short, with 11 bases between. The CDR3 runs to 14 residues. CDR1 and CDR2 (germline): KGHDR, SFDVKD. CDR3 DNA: TGTGCCACCAGTTTGGGTGGACTCACAGATACGCAGTATTTT. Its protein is CATSLGGLTDTQYF.

CDR3 sequence: CAISEAVGLGEGKTQYF. The CDR3 bases are TGTGCCATCAGTGAAGCCGTCGGGTTAGGAGAGGGAAAGACCCAGTACTTC. The chain uses TRBV10-3 and TRBJ2-5, with D possibly being TRBD2 (5 bases). Germline assignment: CDR1 ENHRY and CDR2 SYGVKD. The CDR3 is 17 residues long. V shed 3 bases and J shed 6 bases, with 23 bases lying between them.

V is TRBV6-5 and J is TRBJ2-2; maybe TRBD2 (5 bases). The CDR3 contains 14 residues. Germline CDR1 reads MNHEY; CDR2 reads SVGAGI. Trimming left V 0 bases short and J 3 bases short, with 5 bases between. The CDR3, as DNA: TGTGCCAGCAGTTACTCGAGGGACACCGGGGAGCTGTTTTTT. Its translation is CASSYSRDTGELFF.

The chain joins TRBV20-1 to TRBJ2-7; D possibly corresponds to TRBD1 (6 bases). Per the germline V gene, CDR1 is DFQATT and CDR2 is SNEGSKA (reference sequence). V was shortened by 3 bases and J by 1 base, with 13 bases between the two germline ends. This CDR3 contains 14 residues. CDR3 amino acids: CSASSQGPSYEQYF. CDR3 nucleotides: TGCAGTGCTAGTTCGCAGGGGCCTTCCTACGAGCAGTACTTC.

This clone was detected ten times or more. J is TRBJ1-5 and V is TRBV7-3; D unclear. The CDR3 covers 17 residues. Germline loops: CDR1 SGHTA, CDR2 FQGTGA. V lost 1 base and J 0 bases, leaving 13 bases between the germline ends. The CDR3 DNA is TGTGCCAGCAGCTTAATTGCAGGACTCTATAGCAATCAGCCCCAGCATTTT. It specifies CASSLIAGLYSNQPQHF.

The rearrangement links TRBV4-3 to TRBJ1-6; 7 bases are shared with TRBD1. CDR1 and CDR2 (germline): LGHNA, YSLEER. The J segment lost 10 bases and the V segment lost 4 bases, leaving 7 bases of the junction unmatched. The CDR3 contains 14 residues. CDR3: CASSPGAGGSPLHF. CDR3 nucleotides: TGCGCCAGCAGCCCAGGGGCAGGGGGATCACCCCTCCACTTT.

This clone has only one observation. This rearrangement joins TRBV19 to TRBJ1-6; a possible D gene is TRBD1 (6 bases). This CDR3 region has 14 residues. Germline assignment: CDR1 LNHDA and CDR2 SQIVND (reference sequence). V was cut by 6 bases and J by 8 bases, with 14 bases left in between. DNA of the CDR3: TGTGCCAGTAGGCACACAGGGAGGGATTCACCCCTCCACTTT. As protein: CASRHTGRDSPLHF.

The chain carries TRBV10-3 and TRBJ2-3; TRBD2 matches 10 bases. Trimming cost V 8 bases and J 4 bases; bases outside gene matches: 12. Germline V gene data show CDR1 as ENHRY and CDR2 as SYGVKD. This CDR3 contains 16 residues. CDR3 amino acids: CAISGRAGGRADTQYF. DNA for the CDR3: TGTGCCATCTCGGGAAGAGCGGGGGGGCGGGCAGATACGCAGTATTTT.

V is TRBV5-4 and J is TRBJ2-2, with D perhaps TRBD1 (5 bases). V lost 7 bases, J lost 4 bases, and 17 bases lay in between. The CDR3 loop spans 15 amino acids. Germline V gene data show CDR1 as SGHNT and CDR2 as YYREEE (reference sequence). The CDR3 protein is CASGEAQGGTGELFF. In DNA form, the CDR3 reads TGTGCCAGCGGAGAGGCCCAGGGCGGCACCGGGGAGCTGTTTTTT.

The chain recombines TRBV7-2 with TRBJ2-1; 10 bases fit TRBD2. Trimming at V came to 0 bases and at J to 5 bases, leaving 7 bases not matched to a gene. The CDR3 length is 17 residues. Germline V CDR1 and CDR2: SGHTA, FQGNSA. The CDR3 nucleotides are TGTGCCAGCAGCTTAGCGGGCCTAGCGGGGGCCGACAATGAGCAGTTCTTC. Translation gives CASSLAGLAGADNEQFF.

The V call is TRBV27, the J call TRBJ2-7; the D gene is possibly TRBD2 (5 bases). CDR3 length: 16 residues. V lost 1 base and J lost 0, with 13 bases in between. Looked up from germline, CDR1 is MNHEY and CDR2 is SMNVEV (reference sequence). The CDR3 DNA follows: TGTGCCAGCAGTTTATATGGCGGAGGAAGCTCCTACGAGCAGTACTTC. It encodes CASSLYGGGSSYEQYF.

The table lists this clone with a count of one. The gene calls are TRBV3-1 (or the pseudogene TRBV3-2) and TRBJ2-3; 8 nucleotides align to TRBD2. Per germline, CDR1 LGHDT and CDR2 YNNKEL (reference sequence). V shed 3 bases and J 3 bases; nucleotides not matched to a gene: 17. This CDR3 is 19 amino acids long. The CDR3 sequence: CASSHGSGGWSTKTDTQYF. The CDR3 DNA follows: TGTGCCAGCAGCCATGGGAGCGGGGGTTGGAGCACAAAAACAGATACGCAGTATTTT.

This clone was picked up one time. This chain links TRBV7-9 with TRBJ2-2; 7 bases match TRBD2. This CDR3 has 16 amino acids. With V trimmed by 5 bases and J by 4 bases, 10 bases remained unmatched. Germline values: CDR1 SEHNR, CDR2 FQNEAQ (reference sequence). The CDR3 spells CASSPRFGGSTGELFF. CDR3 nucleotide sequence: TGTGCCAGCAGCCCCCGGTTCGGGGGGAGCACCGGGGAGCTGTTTTTT.

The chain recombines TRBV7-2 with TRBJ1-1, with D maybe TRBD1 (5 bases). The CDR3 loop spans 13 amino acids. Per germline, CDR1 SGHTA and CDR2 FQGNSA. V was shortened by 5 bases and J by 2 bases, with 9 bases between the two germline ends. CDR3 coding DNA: TGTGCCAGCAGCGCGACAGTTAACACTGAAGCTTTCTTT. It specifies CASSATVNTEAFF.

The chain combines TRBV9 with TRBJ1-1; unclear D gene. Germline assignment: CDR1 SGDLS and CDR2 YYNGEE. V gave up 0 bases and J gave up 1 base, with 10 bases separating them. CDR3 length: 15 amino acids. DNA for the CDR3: TGTGCCAGCAGCGTAGGGGTAGGAGGGAACACTGAAGCTTTCTTT. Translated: CASSVGVGGNTEAFF.

CDR3: CASSLITGGLGSGANVLTF. DNA for the CDR3: TGTGCCAGCAGTTTAATCACGGGGGGCCTAGGCTCTGGGGCCAACGTCCTGACTTTC. This chain links TRBV27 with TRBJ2-6, with a tentative D call TRBD2 (7 bases). Trimming removed 2 bases from V and 0 bases from J, with 17 bases in between. This CDR3 has 19 residues. Per germline, CDR1 MNHEY and CDR2 SMNVEV (reference sequence).